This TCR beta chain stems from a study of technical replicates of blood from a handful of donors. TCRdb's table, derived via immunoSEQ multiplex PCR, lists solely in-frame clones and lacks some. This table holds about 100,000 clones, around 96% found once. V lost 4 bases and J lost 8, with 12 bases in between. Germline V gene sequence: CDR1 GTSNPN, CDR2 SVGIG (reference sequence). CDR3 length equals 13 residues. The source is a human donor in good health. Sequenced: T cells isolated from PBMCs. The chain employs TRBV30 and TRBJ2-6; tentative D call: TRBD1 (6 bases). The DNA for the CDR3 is TGTGCCTGGAAAACAGGGATAACCAACGTCCTGACTTTC. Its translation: CAWKTGITNVLTF.